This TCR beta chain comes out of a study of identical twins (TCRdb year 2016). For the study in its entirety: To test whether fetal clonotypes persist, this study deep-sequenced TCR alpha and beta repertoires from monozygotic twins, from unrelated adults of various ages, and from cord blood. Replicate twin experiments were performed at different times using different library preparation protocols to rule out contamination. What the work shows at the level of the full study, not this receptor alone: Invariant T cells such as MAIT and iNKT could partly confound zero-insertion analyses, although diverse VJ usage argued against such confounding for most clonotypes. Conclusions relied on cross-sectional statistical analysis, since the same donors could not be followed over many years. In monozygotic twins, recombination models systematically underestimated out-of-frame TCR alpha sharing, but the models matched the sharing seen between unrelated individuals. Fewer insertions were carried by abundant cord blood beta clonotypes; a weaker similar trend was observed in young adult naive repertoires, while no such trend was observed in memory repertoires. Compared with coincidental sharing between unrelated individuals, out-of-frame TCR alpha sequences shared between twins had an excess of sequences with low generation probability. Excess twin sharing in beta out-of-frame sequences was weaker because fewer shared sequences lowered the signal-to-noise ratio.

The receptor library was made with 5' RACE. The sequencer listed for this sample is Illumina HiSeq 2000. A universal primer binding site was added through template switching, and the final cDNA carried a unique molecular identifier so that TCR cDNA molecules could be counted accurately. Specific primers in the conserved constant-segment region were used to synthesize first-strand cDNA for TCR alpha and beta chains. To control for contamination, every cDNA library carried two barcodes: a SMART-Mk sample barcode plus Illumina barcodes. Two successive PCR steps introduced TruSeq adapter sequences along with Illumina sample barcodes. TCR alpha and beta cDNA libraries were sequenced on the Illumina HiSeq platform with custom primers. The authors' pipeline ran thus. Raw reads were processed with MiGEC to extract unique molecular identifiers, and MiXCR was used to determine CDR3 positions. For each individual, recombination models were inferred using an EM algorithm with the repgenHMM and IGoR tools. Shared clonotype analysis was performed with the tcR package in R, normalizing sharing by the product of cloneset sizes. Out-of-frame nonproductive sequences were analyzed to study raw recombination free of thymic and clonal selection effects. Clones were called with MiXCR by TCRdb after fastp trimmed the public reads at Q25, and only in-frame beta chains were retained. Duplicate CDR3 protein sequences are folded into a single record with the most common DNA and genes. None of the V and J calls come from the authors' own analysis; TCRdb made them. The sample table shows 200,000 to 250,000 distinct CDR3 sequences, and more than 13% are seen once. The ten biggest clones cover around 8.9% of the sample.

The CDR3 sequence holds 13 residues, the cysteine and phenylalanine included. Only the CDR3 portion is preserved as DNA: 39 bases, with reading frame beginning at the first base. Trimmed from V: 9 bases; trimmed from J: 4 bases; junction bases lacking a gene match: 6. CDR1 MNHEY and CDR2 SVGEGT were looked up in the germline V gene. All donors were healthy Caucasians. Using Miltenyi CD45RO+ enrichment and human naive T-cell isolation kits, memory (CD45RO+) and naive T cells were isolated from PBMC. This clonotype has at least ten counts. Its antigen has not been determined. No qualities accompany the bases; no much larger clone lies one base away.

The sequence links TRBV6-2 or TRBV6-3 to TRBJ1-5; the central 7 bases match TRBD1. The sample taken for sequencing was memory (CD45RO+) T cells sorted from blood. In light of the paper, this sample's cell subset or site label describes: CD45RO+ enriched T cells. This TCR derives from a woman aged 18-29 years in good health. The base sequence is TGTGCCAGTCACAGGGGAATAAATCAGCCCCAGCATTTT. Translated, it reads CASHRGINQPQHF.